This note documents a single T cell receptor (beta chain) sequence. This record belongs to a study of blood T cell repertoires in COVID-19. Background on the study: COVID-19 samples from acute and convalescent phases originated in the United States, Italy and Spain.

Original data processing: Reference gene primers were amplified, and this amplification served to estimate nucleated cell counts. Assay: immunoSEQ multiplex PCR; the TCRdb copy retains only in-frame clones and omits some. The V and J calls and clone size were taken over from that table, and D and trimming were inferred from the DNA. Of roughly 29,000 clones listed, roughly 80% are singletons. There are 15 residues in the CDR3. Germline V gives CDR1 SGHVS, CDR2 FQNEAQ. Trimming cost V 4 bases and J 5 bases; bases outside gene matches: 6. Sequenced input: peripheral blood. The chain is built from TRBV7-8 and TRBJ2-3, with 10 bases identical to TRBD2. This TCR was sampled from a man older than 75 with active COVID-19. The CDR3 DNA sequence: TGTGCCAGCAGCTCGCGAGCGGGGGGGCAAGATACGCAGTATTTT. This sequence encodes CASSSRAGGQDTQYF.